The 11 T cell receptor beta chains in this list originate from one sample, sequenced in a study of T-cell reconstitution after alpha-beta-depleted transplantation in children. This sample's TCRbeta library carried unique molecular identifier barcodes. One entry per CDR3 protein, called by TCRdb with MiXCR from the PCR reads. The table includes approximately 97,000 distinct CDR3 sequences, roughly 6% detected once. The specimen comprised PBMCs, mostly from graft donor cells, sampled 60 days after TCRalphabeta/CD19-depleted stem cell transplant. These receptors came from a female patient aged 2-10 years who had a stem cell transplant for Fanconi anemia, so the T cells may come from the graft donor.

This clonotype was seen many times. CDR3 protein: CSAFTLDTQYF. The CDR3, as DNA: TGCAGTGCATTTACCTTGGATACGCAGTATTTT. The chain combines TRBV20-1 with TRBJ2-3; no definite D call. CDR1 is DFQATT and CDR2 is SNEGSKA in the germline V gene (reference sequence). Trimming took off 6 bases at V and 6 bases at J, with 10 bases between the two ends. The CDR3 has 11 residues.

The table lists this clonotype with many counts. An end of the junction does not agree with germline; a read error may underlie this. The chain combines TRBV5-1 with TRBJ2-1, with D perhaps TRBD1 or TRBD2 (5 bases each). This CDR3 spans 12 amino acids. From germline, CDR1 is SGHRS and CDR2 YFSETQ. CDR3 sequence (DNA): TGCACCAGCTTTGGGGGAGTAAATGAGCAGTTCTTC. Translating it yields CTSFGGVNEQFF.

This chain joins TRBV9 and TRBJ2-5, with a weak D call TRBD2 (6 bases). The CDR3 runs to 15 residues. Trimming took 4 bases from V and 3 from J, leaving 16 bases between them. CDR1 and CDR2 from the germline V gene are SGDLS and YYNGEE. CDR3 sequence reads: CASSINAGTEETQYF. CDR3 nucleotide sequence: TGTGCCAGCAGCATTAACGCCGGGACTGAAGAGACCCAGTACTTC.

This clonotype was recorded many times. The rearrangement uses TRBV29-1 and TRBJ1-1, with D unclear. Germline CDR1 is SQVTM and CDR2 is ANQGSEA. The CDR3 extends over 11 amino acids. V lost 5 bases, J lost 1 base, and 5 bases lay in between. The CDR3 bases are TGCAGCGTTATGGGGAACACTGAAGCTTTCTTT. It is translated as CSVMGNTEAFF.

This clonotype occurred many times. Here the CDR3 DNA reads TGTGCCAGCAGTGCTCCCGGTAACACCGGGGCCCCCTTAGCTTTTTTT. It yields the protein CASSAPGNTGAPLAFF. The rearrangement joins TRBV28 to TRBJ2-2; the D gene could be TRBD1 or TRBD2 (5 bases each). The CDR3 loop spans 16 amino acids. The ends were cut back, 5 bases at V and 17 bases at J, with 30 bases in the middle. CDR1 MDHEN and CDR2 SYDVKM come from the germline V gene.

The chain uses TRBV6-5 and TRBJ2-3, with a tentative D call TRBD1 (5 bases). Per the germline V gene, CDR1 is MNHEY and CDR2 is SVGAGI. This CDR3 has 17 residues. The V and J ends lost 2 bases and 1 base respectively, with 16 bases between them. CDR3 nucleotides: TGTGCCAGCAGTTACCCGGCCCAGGGTGCAGGCACAGATACGCAGTATTTT. Translated: CASSYPAQGAGTDTQYF.

The table lists this clonotype with many counts. The chain is built from TRBV7-2 and TRBJ2-3; TRBD1 or TRBD2 may be the D gene (6 bases each). Trimming left V 2 bases short and J 6 bases short, with 12 bases between. The CDR3 sequence is 14 residues long. Germline CDR1 and CDR2: SGHTA and FQGNSA. The CDR3 nucleotides are TGTGCCAGCAGCTTAACGGGGGCCTGGGATACGCAGTATTTT. This gives the protein CASSLTGAWDTQYF.

This chain joins TRBV29-1 and TRBJ1-2; 11 bases are shared with TRBD1. This CDR3 region has 16 residues. V lost 0 bases to trimming and J lost 4 bases; unmatched junction nucleotides: 7. Germline V gene data show CDR1 as SQVTM and CDR2 as ANQGSEA. This CDR3 reads CSVEEGDRGAVYGYTF. In nucleotides, the CDR3 is TGCAGCGTTGAAGAGGGGGACAGGGGGGCTGTCTATGGCTACACCTTC.

In this sample, this clonotype is medium-sized. V and J are TRBV5-1 and TRBJ2-3; TRBD2 matches at 8 bases. Germline CDR1 and CDR2: SGHRS and YFSETQ. V shed 4 bases, J shed 9 bases, and the junction held 4 bases outside the gene matches. This CDR3 is built from 12 residues. CDR3 residues: CASSRGLATQYF. The CDR3 nucleotides are TGCGCCAGCAGCCGTGGACTAGCAACGCAGTATTTT.

About this clonotype itself: One end of the junction fails to match germline, which may point to a read error. The chain uses TRBV15 and TRBJ2-3, with TRBD2 matching 11 bases. In germline, CDR1 is LNHNV, CDR2 YYDKDF (reference sequence). The CDR3 loop spans 22 amino acids. CDR3 sequence reads: CATSSDLILAGGQTPSRDTQYF. Here the CDR3 DNA reads TGTGCCACCAGCAGCGACCTCATTCTAGCGGGAGGACAAACACCTAGCAGAGATACGCAGTATTTT.

J is TRBJ2-7 and V is TRBV20-1; D ambiguous. Trimming removed 5 bases at V and 2 bases at J, with 13 bases between. Germline V gives CDR1 DFQATT, CDR2 SNEGSKA (reference sequence). This CDR3 has 13 residues. The CDR3 spells CSADKPRTYEQYF. The DNA of the CDR3 is TGCAGTGCTGACAAACCCAGGACCTACGAGCAGTACTTC.